The present T cell receptor (beta chain) was sequenced within a study of preoperative IRX-2 immunotherapy in early breast cancer. Specified treatment: preoperative locoregional IRX-2 cytokine immunotherapy. This phase Ib study tested locoregional IRX-2 cytokine immunotherapy given before surgery. Sequencing used immunoSEQ multiplex PCR; TCRdb keeps in-frame clones, though not all of them. The table records tens of thousands of clones, 90% to 95% of them present only once. This CDR3 comprises 13 residues. The V end lost 3 bases, the J end lost 0 bases, and 5 bases lay between the germline ends. The V gene's germline CDR1 is SGHVS and CDR2 FQNEAQ. In regard to this clone: At the DNA level, this CDR3 is encoded by other sequences in the same sample as well.

This TCR was sampled from a human donor with breast cancer. The specimen was taken from a patient treated with IRX-2 immunotherapy. The chain has TRBV7-8 and TRBJ1-1; D gene ambiguous. CDR3 nucleotides: TGTGCCAGCAGCTTTTCTGTGAACACTGAAGCTTTCTTT. This codes for CASSFSVNTEAFF.